This T cell receptor beta chain was recovered during a study of graft-versus-host responses after intestinal transplantation. Responders (roughly 200,000, CFSE-labeled) met roughly 200,000 stimulators that were irradiated and violet-dye-labeled. The protocol was immunoSEQ multiplex PCR, while the TCRdb copy is restricted to in-frame clones and leaves out a portion. The table lists around 7,400 clones, around a third of them singletons, with approximately 3.8% in the top ten. Here the sequenced sample was alloreactive CD8+ T cells from a mixed lymphocyte reaction culture, taken before transplantation. Subset noted: CFSE-low proliferating T cells sorted from roughly 6-day pre-transplant mixed lymphocyte reaction (GvH or HvG direction). The sequence derives from a human patient who was an organ donor for intestinal transplantation.

The CDR3 region is CASSVARLTTSGFYNEQFF. The CDR3 DNA sequence: TGTGCCAGCAGCGTAGCTAGGCTCACGACTAGCGGATTCTACAATGAGCAGTTCTTC. The chain joins TRBV9 to TRBJ2-1; 9 positions agree with TRBD2. This CDR3 contains 19 residues. V lost 0 bases and J lost 3; bases outside the gene matches: 13. Germline assignment: CDR1 SGDLS and CDR2 YYNGEE. Full variable domain (rest looked up from reference TRBV9 and TRBJ2-1): DSGVTQTPKHLITATGQRVTLRCSPRSGDLSVYWYQQSLDQGLQFLIQYYNGEERAKGNILERFSAQQFPDLHSELNLSSLELGDSALYFCASSVARLTTSGFYNEQFFGPGTRLTVL.